This TCR beta chain appears in the sequencing data of a study of beta chain features in type 1 diabetes. General observations from the study: Type 1 diabetes patients showed a moderate but significant shortening of TCRB CDR3s in all four CD4+ subsets.

The authors reverse transcribed all of the isolated RNA, so sequencing captured expressed TCRB transcripts. TCRdb's table, derived via immunoSEQ multiplex PCR, lists solely in-frame clones and lacks some. The sample contains 250,000 to 300,000 clones, under 8.5% of which appear only once. Concerning this clone itself: Its antigen remains unknown.

Isolation of CD4+ naive, central memory, regulatory and stem cell-like memory cells was achieved by sorting via CD45RO/CCR7/CD25/CD127/CD95/CD27. This CDR3 is built from 17 residues. CDR1 SGHAT and CDR2 FQNNGV come from the germline V gene. V was pared by 1 base and J by 1 base, with 15 bases between. Material: central memory CD4+ T cells from blood. The TCR was taken from a woman aged 18-29 years in good health. The chain joins TRBV11-2 to TRBJ2-3; D possibly corresponds to TRBD2 (6 bases). The CDR3 nucleotides are TGTGCCAGCAGCTTAGCCCGCGCGGCTAGCGGCACAGATACGCAGTATTTT. Its protein is CASSLARAASGTDTQYF.